This T cell receptor (beta chain) was sequenced in a study of regulatory T cells in long-lasting Graves disease. This clonotype was recorded many times. V lost 0 bases, J lost 3 bases, and 9 bases lay in between. In germline, CDR1 is LGHDT, CDR2 YNNKEL (reference sequence). The CDR3 runs to 15 residues. Sequencing libraries for TCR beta were prepared with iRepertoire HTBI primers and Arm-PCR of CDR3 regions. TCRdb analysed the multiplex PCR reads with MiXCR anew, one entry per CDR3 protein. The data show 450,000 to 600,000 distinct CDR3 sequences, roughly 15% seen once. Time point defined: newly diagnosed GD, antithyroid drugs for less than 3 months. PBMC-derived RNA was used for the TCR library. These data were also filed under a second study, of T cells in Graves' hyperthyroidism and ophthalmopathy.

The sequence was collected from a man aged 40-49 years with Graves disease. The V call is TRBV3-1, the J call TRBJ2-1; tentative D call: TRBD1 (5 bases). The sequenced sample was peripheral blood mononuclear cells (PBMCs), obtained at new diagnosis, from a patient treated with antithyroid drugs. The CDR3: CASSQDGQGYNEQFF. In nucleotides, the CDR3 is TGTGCCAGCAGCCAAGATGGTCAGGGCTACAATGAGCAGTTCTTC.